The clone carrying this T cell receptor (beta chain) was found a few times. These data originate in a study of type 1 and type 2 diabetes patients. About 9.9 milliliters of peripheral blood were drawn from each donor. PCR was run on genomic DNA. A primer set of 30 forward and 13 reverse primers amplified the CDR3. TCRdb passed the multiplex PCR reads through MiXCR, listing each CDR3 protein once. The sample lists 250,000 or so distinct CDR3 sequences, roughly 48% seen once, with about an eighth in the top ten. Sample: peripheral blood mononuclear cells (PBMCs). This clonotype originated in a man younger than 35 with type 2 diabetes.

The CDR3 sequence is CATSSLAGATDTQYF. CDR3 in DNA: TGTGCCACCAGTTCGCTAGCGGGAGCCACAGATACGCAGTATTTT. V and J are TRBV15 and TRBJ2-3, with 10 bases identical to TRBD2. Unmatched junction bases numbered 5, after V lost 6 bases and J lost 2 bases. This CDR3 is built from 15 residues. The germline gives CDR1 LNHNV, CDR2 YYDKDF (reference sequence).